The 25 T cell receptor beta chains given below trace back to one sample, sequenced in a study of shared clonotypes between healthy human individuals. The table came from immunoSEQ multiplex PCR; TCRdb's copy has only in-frame clones and leaves some out. This table holds around 2,000,000 clones, 85% to 95% found once. The specimen sequenced was naive CD4+ T cells sorted from blood. The subset denotes: CD45RA+ positively selected. The receptors stem from a man between 18 and 29 years old in good health.

This chain links TRBV7-8 with TRBJ2-7; 9 nucleotides line up with TRBD1. Per germline, CDR1 SGHVS and CDR2 FQNEAQ. The CDR3 length is 16 residues. The J segment lost 3 bases and the V segment lost 0 bases, leaving 6 bases of the junction unmatched. DNA for the CDR3: TGTGCCAGCAGCTTAGCGAAGGGACAGGGACACTACGAGCAGTACTTC. Translated, it gives CASSLAKGQGHYEQYF.

V gene TRBV19 combines with J gene TRBJ1-6, with 8 bases aligning to TRBD1. This CDR3 is built from 15 residues. Germline V gene sequence: CDR1 LNHDA, CDR2 SQIVND (reference sequence). The V gene end was trimmed by 4 bases and the J gene end by 9 bases; junction bases not matched to a gene: 8. CDR3 bases: TGTGCCAGTAGTACCCTAACAGGGGGAATTTCACCCCTCCACTTT. Its protein is CASSTLTGGISPLHF.

The chain links TRBV10-3 to TRBJ2-7; 7 nucleotides match TRBD2. The CDR3 has 12 amino acids. The V gene's germline CDR1 is ENHRY and CDR2 SYGVKD. Germline trimming cut 10 bases from V and 2 bases from J; bases unmatched to any gene: 5. This CDR3 is CASGGTTYEQYF. DNA for the CDR3: TGTGCCAGCGGGGGTACGACCTACGAGCAGTACTTC.

The chain joins TRBV4-2 to TRBJ1-4, with a possible D match to TRBD1 (5 bases). V lost 4 bases and J 8 bases, leaving 17 bases between the germline ends. Germline CDR1 is LGHNA and CDR2 is YNFKEQ. The CDR3 consists of 15 residues. In DNA form, the CDR3 reads TGTGCCAGCAGCCCCCACCGGGACCGGCAGGAAAAACTGTTTTTT. Residues: CASSPHRDRQEKLFF.

This chain uses TRBV6-5 with TRBJ1-1; 8 nucleotides align to TRBD1. The V gene's germline CDR1 is MNHEY and CDR2 SVGAGI. The CDR3 is 14 residues long. Trimming took 6 bases from V and 1 from J; bases not matched to a gene: 4. CDR3 nucleotides: TGTGCCAGCAGCATCGGGACAGGGAACACTGAAGCTTTCTTT. This codes for CASSIGTGNTEAFF.

V and J are TRBV7-2 and TRBJ2-1; D not certain. This CDR3 is 14 amino acids long. The V end was cut by 2 bases, the J end by 9 bases, with 14 bases between. Germline V lookup: CDR1 SGHTA, CDR2 FQGNSA. The CDR3, as DNA: TGTGCCAGCAGCTTAAGAGCAATAGTCGGTGAGCAGTTCTTC. Its protein is CASSLRAIVGEQFF. Full variable domain (remainder filled in from reference TRBV7-2 and TRBJ2-1): GAGVSQSPSNKVTEKGKDVELRCDPISGHTALYWYRQSLGQGLEFLIYFQGNSAPDKSGLPSDRFSAERTGGSVSTLTIQRTQQEDSAVYLCASSLRAIVGEQFFGPGTRLTVL.

This clone was seen only once. V usage is TRBV28 and J usage is TRBJ2-5, with D perhaps TRBD2 (7 bases). V gave up 3 bases and J gave up 10 bases, with 27 bases separating them. Germline V gene data show CDR1 as MDHEN and CDR2 as SYDVKM. This CDR3 is 17 amino acids long. CDR3 nucleotide sequence: TGTGCCAGCAGTTTTGGGGGGGCCACAGGGATCCGTAGTGGCCAGTACTTC. This sequence encodes CASSFGGATGIRSGQYF. Filled out from reference TRBV28 and TRBJ2-5, the complete variable domain reads DVKVTQSSRYLVKRTGEKVFLECVQDMDHENMFWYRQDPGLGLRLIYFSYDVKMKEKGDIPEGYSVSREKKERFSLILESASTNQTSMYLCASSFGGATGIRSGQYFGPGTRLLVL.

This rearrangement joins TRBV10-3 to TRBJ1-4, with D hard to call. Germline loops: CDR1 ENHRY, CDR2 SYGVKD. The CDR3 contains 15 residues. Trimming cost V 4 bases and J 8 bases, with 17 bases left between them. The CDR3 protein is CAISVTAPRPEKLFF. In nucleotides, the CDR3 is TGTGCCATCAGTGTAACTGCACCTAGGCCGGAAAAACTGTTTTTT.

The genes are TRBV28 and TRBJ1-1, with unresolved D. The CDR3 is 15 amino acids. The ends were cut back, 6 bases at V and 1 base at J, with 15 bases in the middle. The V gene's germline CDR1 is MDHEN and CDR2 SYDVKM. The CDR3 loop reads CASSLSGAPNTEAFF. Written as DNA, the CDR3 is TGTGCCAGCAGCCTCTCGGGAGCACCGAACACTGAAGCTTTCTTT.

V usage is TRBV30 and J usage is TRBJ1-3; 7 bases align to TRBD1. Germline-derived CDR1 and CDR2 are GTSNPN and SVGIG (reference sequence). V lost 5 bases, J lost 4 bases, and 11 bases stayed unmatched. The CDR3 totals 15 residues. The CDR3 DNA reads as TGTGCCTGGGTGCTGGAGGGGGCGAGAGGAAACACCATATATTTT. Its protein product is CAWVLEGARGNTIYF.

This clone came up once. The chain employs TRBV4-3 and TRBJ2-7, with D tentatively TRBD2 (6 bases). The V and J ends lost 0 bases and 2 bases respectively, with 17 bases between them. The germline gives CDR1 LGHNA, CDR2 YSLEER. The CDR3 totals 17 residues. The CDR3 is CASSQEEVGSGPYEQYF. The CDR3 region has the DNA TGCGCCAGCAGCCAAGAGGAAGTCGGTAGCGGACCCTACGAGCAGTACTTC.

The chain links TRBV7-2 to TRBJ2-4; D is ambiguous. With 1 base removed from V and 0 bases from J, the gap between germline ends came to 10 bases. The CDR3 covers 16 residues. The V gene's germline CDR1 is SGHTA and CDR2 FQGNSA. The CDR3 nucleotides read TGTGCCAGCAGCTTAGAAAAGATACTAGCCAAAAACATTCAGTACTTC. This sequence encodes CASSLEKILAKNIQYF.

The J gene is TRBJ2-5, the V gene TRBV10-3; no clear D. There are 12 residues in the CDR3. Trimming cost V 4 bases and J 0 bases, with 3 bases left between them. Germline CDR1 and CDR2: ENHRY and SYGVKD. The CDR3 region has the DNA TGTGCCATCAGTGGAAACCAAGAGACCCAGTACTTC. This codes for CAISGNQETQYF.

The chain has TRBV7-9 and TRBJ1-3; D is ambiguous. CDR1 is SEHNR, CDR2 FQNEAQ, per germline (reference sequence). This CDR3 comprises 15 residues. V gave up 5 bases and J gave up 0 bases, with 11 bases separating them. Here the CDR3 DNA reads TGTGCCAGCAGCCGAGTGGCCTTCTCTGGAAACACCATATATTTT. Protein product: CASSRVAFSGNTIYF.

The rearrangement joins TRBV7-2 to TRBJ2-2; D not resolved. Trimming took off 1 base at V and 2 bases at J, with 5 bases between the two ends. This CDR3 comprises 14 residues. The germline CDR1 and CDR2 sequences are SGHTA and FQGNSA. As DNA, the CDR3 is TGTGCCAGCAGCTTAGGGATTAACACCGGGGAGCTGTTTTTT. Its translation is CASSLGINTGELFF.

V usage is TRBV19 and J usage is TRBJ2-2; D may correspond to TRBD1 or TRBD2 (5 bases each). Germline V gene sequence: CDR1 LNHDA, CDR2 SQIVND (reference sequence). CDR3 length: 15 residues. Trimming took off 4 bases at V and 7 bases at J, with 16 bases between the two ends. CDR3 loop: CASSRDAGVSGELFF. The CDR3 DNA reads as TGTGCCAGTAGTAGGGACGCCGGGGTTAGCGGGGAGCTGTTTTTT.

The chain uses TRBV5-6 and TRBJ2-1; 10 bases fit TRBD2. The CDR3 totals 15 residues. The V segment lost 4 bases and the J segment 9 bases; nucleotides outside the gene matches: 10. Germline V gene data show CDR1 as SGHDT and CDR2 as YYEEEE. The CDR3 region is CASSPRAGGPSEQFF. The CDR3 DNA sequence: TGTGCCAGCAGCCCGAGAGCGGGAGGGCCTAGTGAGCAGTTCTTC.

The chain carries TRBV10-1 and TRBJ2-3; 9 bases are a match to TRBD2. CDR3 length equals 15 residues. V was pared by 4 bases and J by 4 bases, with 6 bases of the junction left unmatched. Per the germline V gene, CDR1 is WNHNN and CDR2 is SYGVQD (reference sequence). CDR3 bases: TGCGCCAGCAGTGGCGGGAGGGCCGCGGCAGATACGCAGTATTTT. Translation: CASSGGRAAADTQYF.

This chain joins TRBV4-2 and TRBJ1-4; D not resolved. Germline CDR1 is LGHNA and CDR2 is YNFKEQ. The CDR3 has 16 residues. Trimming took 0 bases from V and 1 from J, leaving 9 bases between them. CDR3 bases: TGTGCCAGCAGCCAAGAAGCGTCAGTAACTAATGAAAAACTGTTTTTT. This translates into CASSQEASVTNEKLFF.

In the case of this clone: Other DNA sequences in this specimen translate into the identical CDR3. The genes are TRBV2 and TRBJ2-5; 7 positions agree with TRBD1. Germline V gene sequence: CDR1 SNHLY, CDR2 FYNNEI. J was trimmed by 4 bases and V by 1 base; bases with no gene match: 3. The CDR3 contains 14 residues. As DNA, the CDR3 is TGTGCCAGCAGTGAAGATAGGGGGCGAGAGACCCAGTACTTC. This codes for CASSEDRGRETQYF.

V gene TRBV7-9 combines with J gene TRBJ1-4; D gene unclear. The V gene lost 5 bases and the J gene lost 0 bases, with 10 bases spanning the gap. This CDR3 is built from 15 residues. Germline CDR1 is SEHNR and CDR2 is FQNEAQ (reference sequence). The CDR3: CASSPRTATNEKLFF. The CDR3 DNA reads TGTGCCAGCAGCCCGCGGACGGCAACTAATGAAAAACTGTTTTTT.

This clone is a singleton in its sample. This chain uses TRBV2 with TRBJ1-1; 8 positions match TRBD1. This CDR3 has 15 amino acids. V trimming: 6 bases; J trimming: 4 bases; junction bases outside the gene matches: 10. The germline gives CDR1 SNHLY, CDR2 FYNNEI. The CDR3 reads CASRARTGQATEAFF. The CDR3 DNA follows: TGTGCCAGCAGGGCCAGGACAGGGCAGGCCACTGAAGCTTTCTTT.

The sample holds one count of this clone. V is TRBV11-2 and J is TRBJ2-1; no definite D call. Germline V gives CDR1 SGHAT, CDR2 FQNNGV. The CDR3 is made up of 12 amino acids. V lost 0 bases to trimming and J lost 9 bases, with 6 bases between them. The chain's CDR3 is CASSLEAGEQFF. The CDR3 coding sequence is TGTGCCAGCAGCTTAGAAGCTGGTGAGCAGTTCTTC.

The chain carries TRBV5-4 and TRBJ2-7, with a weak D call TRBD2 (6 bases). The CDR3 contains 13 residues. V was clipped by 4 bases and J by 3 bases, with 11 bases between them. CDR1 is SGHNT, CDR2 YYREEE, per germline (reference sequence). The CDR3 DNA reads TGTGCCAGCAGCGCGTGGGGGGACTACGAGCAGTACTTC. Translation: CASSAWGDYEQYF.

This clone is a singleton in its sample. The chain joins TRBV10-1 to TRBJ1-1; no definite D call. V shed 2 bases and J shed 3 bases, with 10 bases lying between them. This CDR3 contains 14 residues. Germline CDR1 and CDR2: WNHNN and SYGVQD (reference sequence). The CDR3 spells CASSERTEHTEAFF. For the CDR3, the DNA is TGCGCCAGCAGTGAGCGGACTGAGCACACTGAAGCTTTCTTT.